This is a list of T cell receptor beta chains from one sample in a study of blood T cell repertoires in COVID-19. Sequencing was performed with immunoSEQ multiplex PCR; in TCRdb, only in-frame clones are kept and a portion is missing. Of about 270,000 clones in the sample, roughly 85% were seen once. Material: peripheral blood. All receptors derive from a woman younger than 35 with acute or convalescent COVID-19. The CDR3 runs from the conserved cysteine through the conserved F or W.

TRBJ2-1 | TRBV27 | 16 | CASSSASGRTYNEQFF
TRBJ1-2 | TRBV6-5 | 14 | CASSYRDRGYGYTF
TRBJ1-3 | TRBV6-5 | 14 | CASSYMSSGNTIYF
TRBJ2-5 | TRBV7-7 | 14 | CASSPNMGGETQYF
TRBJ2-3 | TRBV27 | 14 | CASSGGAFTDTQYF
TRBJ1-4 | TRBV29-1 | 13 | CSVGRDNGEKLFF
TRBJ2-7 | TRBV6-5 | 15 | CASSYRTSGIYEQYF
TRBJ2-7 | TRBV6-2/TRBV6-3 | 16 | CASSYGEAGVFYEQYF
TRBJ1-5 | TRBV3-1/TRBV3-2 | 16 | CASSQRTTGGLSPQHF
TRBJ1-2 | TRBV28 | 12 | CASSLLEGGYTF
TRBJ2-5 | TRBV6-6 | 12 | CASRQAGETQYF
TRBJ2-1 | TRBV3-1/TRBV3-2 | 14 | CASSHLWAQGEQFF
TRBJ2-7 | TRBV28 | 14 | CASLRGQGETEQYF
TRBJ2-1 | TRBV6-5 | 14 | CASSSGLVVDEQFF
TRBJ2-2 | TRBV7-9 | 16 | CASSLPGGLGTGELFF
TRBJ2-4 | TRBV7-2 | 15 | CASSLATAAKNIQYF
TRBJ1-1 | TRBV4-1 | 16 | CASSQDLIGQGREAFF
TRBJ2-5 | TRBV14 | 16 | CASSQAGTSYQETQYF
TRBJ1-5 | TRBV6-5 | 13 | CASSYRRDQPQHF
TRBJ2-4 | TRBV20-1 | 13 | CSASLLAKNIQYF
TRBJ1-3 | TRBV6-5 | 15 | CASSYDRFSGNTIYF
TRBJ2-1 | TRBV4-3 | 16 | CASSQGVGREPGQQFF
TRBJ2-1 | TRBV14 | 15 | CASSRPGTSGNEQFF
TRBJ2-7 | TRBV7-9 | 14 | CASSPRTAHYEQYF
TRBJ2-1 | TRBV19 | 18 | CASTPEPPGTGGKGEQFF
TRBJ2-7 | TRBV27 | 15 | CASRGTSGSVYEQYF
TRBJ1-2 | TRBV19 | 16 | CASTLLWGVPNYGYTF
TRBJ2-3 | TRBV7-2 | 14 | CASSLGWGGDTQYF
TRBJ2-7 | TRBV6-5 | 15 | CASSSDRAELYEQYF